The rows below give T cell receptor beta chains drawn from one sample of a study of blood T cell repertoires in COVID-19. Only in-frame clones appear in the TCRdb table, and some are missing; sequencing was by immunoSEQ multiplex PCR. In the table there are some 110,000 clones, roughly 77% of which are singletons. Source material: peripheral blood. These receptors were obtained from a man aged 55 to 70 with active or convalescent COVID-19. Each CDR3 is given with its conserved first and last residue. A D gene is named only where the DNA matches it firmly. Size is omitted from some rows. Given values are once, few, many or a class for expanded clones.

D	size	V	J	DNA	CDR3
NA	NA	TRBV30	TRBJ2-3	TGTGCCTGGAGAGCGATGAGCTCCAGCACAGATACGCAGTATTTT	CAWRAMSSSTDTQYF
NA	NA	TRBV19	TRBJ1-5	TGTGCCAGTAGTATAGAATTTATGGGGGGAACGAGCAATCAGCCCCAGCATTTT	CASSIEFMGGTSNQPQHF
NA	NA	TRBV6-2/TRBV6-3	TRBJ1-5	TGTGCCAGCAGCCTCGTGGGGGGGGCCAATCAGCCCCAGCATTTT	CASSLVGGANQPQHF
NA	NA	TRBV5-1	TRBJ2-2	TGCGCCAGCAGCTTGGGGCTTAACACCGGGGAGCTGTTTTTT	CASSLGLNTGELFF
TRBD2	NA	TRBV7-3	TRBJ2-3	TGTGCCAGCAGCCCGCAAGGACTAGCGGGAGGGGGTGATACGCAGTATTTT	CASSPQGLAGGGDTQYF
NA	few	TRBV24-1	TRBJ1-3	TGTGCCACCGCAGACGGGTCTGGAAACACCATATATTTT	CATADGSGNTIYF
TRBD2	NA	TRBV14	TRBJ2-2	TGTGCCAGCAGGCCTAGCGGGAGCGTCGCCGGGGAGCTGTTTTTT	CASRPSGSVAGELFF
TRBD2	NA	TRBV6-2/TRBV6-3	TRBJ2-5	TGTGCCAGCAGTTACTACGGGGGGGGTGAGACCCAGTACTTC	CASSYYGGGETQYF
TRBD1	few	TRBV7-9	TRBJ1-1	TGTGCCAGCAGCTCTCGAACAGGGGGGTCGGGCACTGAAGCTTTCTTT	CASSSRTGGSGTEAFF
TRBD1	NA	TRBV19	TRBJ2-2	TGTGCCAGTAGTACCCGGACAGGACCCACCGGGGAGCTGTTTTTT	CASSTRTGPTGELFF
TRBD1	NA	TRBV11-1	TRBJ2-1	TGTGCCAGCAGCAAACTTCTGGGACAGGGCGGCAATGAGCAGTTCTTC	CASSKLLGQGGNEQFF
TRBD1	NA	TRBV27	TRBJ2-7	TGTGCCAGCAGGGGATCCGGGACAGGGTCCTACGAGCAGTACTTC	CASRGSGTGSYEQYF
NA	NA	TRBV11-2	TRBJ1-3	TGTGCCAGCAGCTTTGAGTCTTCTGGAAACACCATATATTTT	CASSFESSGNTIYF
TRBD2	NA	TRBV6-1	TRBJ2-7	TGTGCCAGCAGTGAAGAGGGAGCGGGGAGCTCCTACGAGCAGTACTTC	CASSEEGAGSSYEQYF
TRBD1	NA	TRBV5-4	TRBJ2-5	TGTGCCAGCAGCCCGCGGACAGGGTCCGTGGAGACCCAGTACTTC	CASSPRTGSVETQYF
NA	many	TRBV19	TRBJ2-5	TGTGCCAGTAGTATGACTTCGAGGGAGACCCAGTACTTC	CASSMTSRETQYF
TRBD2	NA	TRBV5-1	TRBJ2-1	TGCGCCAGCAGCTTGGACTATAGCGGGAGTGAGCAGTTCTTC	CASSLDYSGSEQFF
TRBD1	NA	TRBV9	TRBJ2-7	TGTGCCAGCAGCCCGGGACAGGGGGCCGCCGCCTTATACGAGCAGTACTTC	CASSPGQGAAALYEQYF
TRBD2	NA	TRBV4-3	TRBJ2-1	TGCGCCAGCGCAAGTAGCGGGAACGAGCAGTTCTTC	CASASSGNEQFF
NA	NA	TRBV6-5	TRBJ1-2	TGTGCCAGCATGAGAGGTGGCTACACCTTC	CASMRGGYTF